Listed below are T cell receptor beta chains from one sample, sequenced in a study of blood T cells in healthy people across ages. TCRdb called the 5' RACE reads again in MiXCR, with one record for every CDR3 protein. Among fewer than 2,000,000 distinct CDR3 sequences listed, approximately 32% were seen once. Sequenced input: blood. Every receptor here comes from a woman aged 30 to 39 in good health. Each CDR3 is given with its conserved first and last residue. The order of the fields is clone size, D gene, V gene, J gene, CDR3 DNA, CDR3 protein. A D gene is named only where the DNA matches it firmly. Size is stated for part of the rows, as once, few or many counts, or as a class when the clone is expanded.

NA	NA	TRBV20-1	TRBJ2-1	TGCAGTGCTAGGGTAGCTTACAATGAGCAGTTCTTC	CSARVAYNEQFF
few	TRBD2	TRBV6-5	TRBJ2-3	TGTGCCAGCAGTTACTCGTTGACTAGCGGGGCCACAGATACGCAGTATTTT	CASSYSLTSGATDTQYF
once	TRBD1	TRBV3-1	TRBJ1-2	TGTGCCGGCAGTCAACTCAGGGGGCGGACCTATGGCTACACCTTC	CAGSQLRGRTYGYTF
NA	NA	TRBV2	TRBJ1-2	TGTGCCAGCAGTGAAGACATGGGTACCGAAGCAGGCTTTTATGGCTACACCTTC	CASSEDMGTEAGFYGYTF
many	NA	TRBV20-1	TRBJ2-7	TGCAGTGCGGAATGGGGGACCTCTCGGAAATACGAGCAGTACTTC	CSAEWGTSRKYEQYF
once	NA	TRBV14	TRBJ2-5	TGTGCCAGCAGCCAGAGGACTTTAGAGACCCAGTACTTC	CASSQRTLETQYF
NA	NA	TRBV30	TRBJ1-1	TGTGCCTGGAAGAACACTGAAGCTTTCTTT	CAWKNTEAFF
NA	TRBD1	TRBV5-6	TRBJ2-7	TGTGCCAGCAGCGCACGGACAGGGGGCGTGGACGAGCAGTACTTC	CASSARTGGVDEQYF
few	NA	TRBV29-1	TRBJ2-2	TGCAGCGTTGTCGGGCAGGAGCTCGGGGAGCTGTTTTTT	CSVVGQELGELFF
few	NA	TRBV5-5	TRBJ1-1	TGTGCCAGCAGCTTACCTGGGACGGGCACTGAAGCTTTCTTT	CASSLPGTGTEAFF
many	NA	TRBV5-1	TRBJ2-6	TGCGCCAGCAGCCCGATACAGGGCTCTGGGGCCAACGTCCTGACTTTC	CASSPIQGSGANVLTF
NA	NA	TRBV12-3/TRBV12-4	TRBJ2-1	TGTGCCAGCAGCCATCCTTACTACAATGAGCAGTTCTTC	CASSHPYYNEQFF
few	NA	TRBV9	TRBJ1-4	TGTGCCAGCAGCGTACGGGGTGTTGCTAATGAAAAACTGTTTTTT	CASSVRGVANEKLFF
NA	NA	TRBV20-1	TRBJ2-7	TGCAGTGCTAGAGGGGTAACAGTCTACGAGCAGTACTTC	CSARGVTVYEQYF
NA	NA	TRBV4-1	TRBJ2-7	TGCGCCAGCAGCCAAGATCCGCTTAGCGAAAGCTCCTACGAGCAGTACTTC	CASSQDPLSESSYEQYF
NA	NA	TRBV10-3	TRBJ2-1	TGTGCCATCAGTCTAGTCGGCACCCAATTTTACAATGAGCAGTTCTTC	CAISLVGTQFYNEQFF
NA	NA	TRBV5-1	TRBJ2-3	TGCGCCAGCAGCTTTGGGGATATCACAGATACGCAGTATTTT	CASSFGDITDTQYF
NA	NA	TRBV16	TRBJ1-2	TGTGCCAGCAGCCAAGAGGGCACACATTATTATGGCTACACCTTC	CASSQEGTHYYGYTF
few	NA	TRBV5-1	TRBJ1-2	TGCGCCAGCAGTTCAGGCGCGACTTCACTTGGTGGCTACACCTTC	CASSSGATSLGGYTF
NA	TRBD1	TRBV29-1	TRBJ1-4	TGCAGCGCACAGGGACAGGGTTGGGAAAAACTGTTTTTT	CSAQGQGWEKLFF
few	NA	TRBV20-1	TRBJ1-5	TGCAGTGCTAGAGATGGGGTCCTTAGCAATCAGCCCCAGCATTTT	CSARDGVLSNQPQHF
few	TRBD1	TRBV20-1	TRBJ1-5	TGCAGTGCTAGAGAAACAGGGGGCGGCAATCAGCCCCAGCATTTT	CSARETGGGNQPQHF
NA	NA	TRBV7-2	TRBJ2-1	TGTGCCAGCAGCGTCGAGGCGAGAAATGAGCAGTTCTTC	CASSVEARNEQFF
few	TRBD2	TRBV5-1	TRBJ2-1	TGCGCCAGCAGCTTGCGTCCGGGAGGGACATACAATGAGCAGTTCTTC	CASSLRPGGTYNEQFF
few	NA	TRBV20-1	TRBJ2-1	TGCAGTGCTAGAGAGGGTAGCGGCTCCTACAATGAGCAGTTCTTC	CSAREGSGSYNEQFF
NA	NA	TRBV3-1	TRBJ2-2	TGTGCCAGCAGCCGTGACCACTCCTTCGACACCGGGGAGCTGTTTTTT	CASSRDHSFDTGELFF
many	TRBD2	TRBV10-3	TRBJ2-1	TGTGCCATCAGTGAGCCCACAATGTCTAGCGGGAGCTCCTACAATGAGCAGTTCTTC	CAISEPTMSSGSSYNEQFF
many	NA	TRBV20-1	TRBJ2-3	TGCAGTGCTGCAGGGGCCGGTGATACGCAGTATTTT	CSAAGAGDTQYF
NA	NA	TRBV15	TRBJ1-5	TGTGCCACCAGCGCACCCAATAGCAATCAGCCCCAGCATTTT	CATSAPNSNQPQHF
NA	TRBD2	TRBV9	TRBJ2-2	TGTGCCAGCAGCGTAGTGAGCGGGGGGGTTTTCGGGGAGCTGTTTTTT	CASSVVSGGVFGELFF
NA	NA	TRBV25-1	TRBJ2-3	TGTGCCAGCAGTGATTTCTCGACAGGCACAGATACGCAGTATTTT	CASSDFSTGTDTQYF